Listed below are T cell receptor beta chains from one sample, sequenced in a study of blood T cells in healthy people across ages. From the 5' RACE reads, TCRdb called clonotypes with MiXCR, one entry per CDR3 protein. The table has 500,000 to 700,000 distinct CDR3 sequences, approximately 30% seen once. Sample: blood. The receptors were sampled from a woman at least 80 years old in good health. CDR3s include the opening cysteine and the closing phenylalanine or tryptophan. Fields, in order: CDR3 protein, CDR3 DNA, D gene, clone size, J gene, V gene. D genes are given only for firm matches. Some rows mark clone size as missing; the rest say once, few, many or name a class of expanded clone.

CDR3: CASSQEGVSGTVYGYTF
DNA: TGCGCCAGCAGCCAAGAAGGGGTATCCGGGACAGTCTATGGCTACACCTTC
D: TRBD1
size: many
J: TRBJ1-2
V: TRBV4-3

CDR3: CAWSGQGKGQPQHF
DNA: TGTGCCTGGAGCGGACAGGGGAAAGGTCAGCCCCAGCATTTT
D: TRBD1
size: few
J: TRBJ1-5
V: TRBV30

CDR3: CASSLDRHRGYTF
DNA: TGTGCCAGCAGCTTGGACAGGCATCGTGGCTACACCTTC
D: TRBD1
size: many
J: TRBJ1-2
V: TRBV16

CDR3: CASSPGGQAYNEQFF
DNA: TGCGCCAGCAGCCCAGGGGGACAGGCCTACAATGAGCAGTTCTTC
D: TRBD1
size: many
J: TRBJ2-1
V: TRBV5-1

CDR3: CASSLGGRARNTEAFF
DNA: TGTGCCAGCAGTTTAGGAGGGCGGGCGAGGAACACTGAAGCTTTCTTT
D: .
size: few
J: TRBJ1-1
V: TRBV28

CDR3: CASSYDDLDGYTF
DNA: TGTGCCAGCAGTTACGATGACTTAGATGGCTACACCTTC
D: .
size: .
J: TRBJ1-2
V: TRBV6-5

CDR3: CSAGTSGGQWQETQFF
DNA: TGCAGTGCCGGGACTAGCGGGGGCCAGTGGCAAGAGACCCAGTTCTTC
D: TRBD2
size: .
J: TRBJ2-1
V: TRBV20-1

CDR3: CASSLRTVQGEQYF
DNA: TGCGCCAGCAGCTTGAGGACGGTCCAGGGCGAGCAGTACTTC
D: .
size: many
J: TRBJ2-7
V: TRBV5-1

CDR3: CASSLEVLAKNIQYF
DNA: TGTGCCAGCAGCTTAGAGGTGCTAGCCAAAAACATTCAGTACTTC
D: .
size: many
J: TRBJ2-4
V: TRBV7-2

CDR3: CASSGLQGAGEPQHF
DNA: TGTGCCAGCAGTGGCTTACAGGGGGCTGGGGAGCCCCAGCATTTT
D: TRBD1
size: .
J: TRBJ1-5
V: TRBV6-2/TRBV6-3

CDR3: CASSSGGAGNIQYF
DNA: TGCGCCAGCAGCTCCGGTGGGGCGGGTAACATTCAGTACTTC
D: .
size: many
J: TRBJ2-4
V: TRBV5-1

CDR3: CGVEVPSGYNEQYF
DNA: TGCGGCGTTGAAGTTCCTAGCGGTTACAATGAGCAGTACTTC
D: TRBD2
size: .
J: TRBJ2-7
V: TRBV29-1

CDR3: CSAREAGGREKLFF
DNA: TGCAGTGCTAGAGAGGCGGGGGGCCGTGAAAAACTGTTTTTT
D: .
size: .
J: TRBJ1-4
V: TRBV20-1

CDR3: CASSYNQPQHF
DNA: TGTGCCAGCAGTTACAATCAGCCCCAGCATTTT
D: .
size: many
J: TRBJ1-5
V: TRBV6-5

CDR3: CASSQPDRDNYGYTF
DNA: TGTGCCAGCAGTCAACCAGACAGGGATAACTATGGCTACACCTTC
D: TRBD1
size: many
J: TRBJ1-2
V: TRBV6-6

CDR3: CASSLLINSPLHF
DNA: TGTGCCAGCAGTTTACTAATCAATTCACCCCTCCACTTT
D: .
size: many
J: TRBJ1-6
V: TRBV12-3/TRBV12-4

CDR3: CSVGGGQPNTEAFF
DNA: TGCAGCGTCGGGGGAGGACAGCCGAACACTGAAGCTTTCTTT
D: .
size: .
J: TRBJ1-1
V: TRBV29-1

CDR3: CSARALPGHQKACF
DNA: TGCAGTGCTAGAGCCCTTCCAGGCCACCAAAAAGCTTGCTTT
D: .
size: .
J: TRBJ1-1
V: TRBV20-1

CDR3: CASSPSGTYEQYF
DNA: TGTGCCAGCAGCCCTAGCGGAACCTACGAGCAGTACTTC
D: TRBD2
size: many
J: TRBJ2-7
V: TRBV7-2

CDR3: CSAPGTGSQETQYF
DNA: TGCAGTGCTCCCGGGACAGGGAGTCAAGAGACCCAGTACTTC
D: TRBD1
size: many
J: TRBJ2-5
V: TRBV20-1

CDR3: CASSDRGTDTQYF
DNA: TGTGCCAGCAGTGATAGGGGGACAGATACGCAGTATTTT
D: .
size: many
J: TRBJ2-3
V: TRBV2

CDR3: CASSIDSGKGEAFF
DNA: TGTGCCAGTAGTATAGATTCAGGCAAGGGGGAAGCTTTCTTT
D: .
size: once
J: TRBJ1-1
V: TRBV19

CDR3: CASSLVTMNTEAFF
DNA: TGCGCCAGCAGCTTGGTCACAATGAACACTGAAGCTTTCTTT
D: .
size: .
J: TRBJ1-1
V: TRBV5-1

CDR3: CASSEGRGRGELFF
DNA: TGTGCCAGCAGTGAAGGGCGGGGTCGTGGGGAGCTGTTTTTT
D: .
size: .
J: TRBJ2-2
V: TRBV6-1

CDR3: CAWRKDRDTEAFF
DNA: TGTGCCTGGAGAAAAGACAGGGACACTGAAGCTTTCTTT
D: TRBD1
size: .
J: TRBJ1-1
V: TRBV30

CDR3: CASSPSQGPYEQYF
DNA: TGTGCCAGCAGTCCCTCCCAGGGGCCCTACGAGCAGTACTTC
D: .
size: many
J: TRBJ2-7
V: TRBV27

CDR3: CSAYGTANTGELFF
DNA: TGCAGTGCTTACGGGACGGCGAACACCGGGGAGCTGTTTTTT
D: .
size: .
J: TRBJ2-2
V: TRBV20-1

CDR3: CSARDMAPRHTEAFF
DNA: TGCAGTGCTAGAGATATGGCCCCTCGGCACACTGAAGCTTTCTTT
D: .
size: .
J: TRBJ1-1
V: TRBV20-1

CDR3: CAWSATSGGAKKSYNEQFF
DNA: TGTGCCTGGAGCGCTACTAGCGGGGGGGCCAAGAAGTCCTACAATGAGCAGTTCTTC
D: TRBD2
size: .
J: TRBJ2-1
V: TRBV30

CDR3: CASTTYGTGHNEQFF
DNA: TGTGCCAGCACTACTTACGGGACAGGGCACAATGAGCAGTTCTTC
D: TRBD1
size: .
J: TRBJ2-1
V: TRBV6-5

CDR3: CASSKTNQPQHF
DNA: TGTGCCAGCAGCAAGACCAATCAGCCCCAGCATTTT
D: .
size: many
J: TRBJ1-5
V: TRBV21-1

CDR3: CASSLGFSGTDTQYF
DNA: TGTGCCAGCAGTTTAGGTTTTAGTGGCACAGATACGCAGTATTTT
D: .
size: many
J: TRBJ2-3
V: TRBV12-3/TRBV12-4